This is a list of T cell receptor beta chains from one sample in a study of Ad26.COV2.S vaccination and SARS-CoV-2 variants. Sequencing used immunoSEQ multiplex PCR; TCRdb keeps in-frame clones, though not all of them. The sample includes under 500,000 clones, 92% of them seen just once. The sequencing used peripheral blood, collected in a trial of Ad26.COV2.S vaccine versus placebo. The receptors were sampled from a person aged 18-65 years who received the Ad26.COV2.S COVID-19 vaccine or a placebo. The CDR3 runs from the conserved cysteine through the conserved F or W. A D gene is named only where the DNA matches it firmly.

>TRBV24-1|TRBD1|TRBJ1-5
CATRGQENQPQHF
>TRBV20-1|.|TRBJ2-7
CSARALGPIQF
>TRBV7-2|TRBD2|TRBJ2-2
CASSLSSSGGARRELFF
>TRBV28|TRBD2|TRBJ2-3
CASNRSGGNTQYF
>TRBV6-6|.|TRBJ1-3
CASSPGLGNTIYF
>TRBV19|TRBD1|TRBJ1-3
CASSIPRTGAGNTIYF
>TRBV19|.|TRBJ1-1
CASSIVPGPFAEAFF
>TRBV7-6|.|TRBJ2-5
CASSLGMRDQETQYF
>TRBV12-3/TRBV12-4|.|TRBJ1-4
CASSLAGVEKLFF
>TRBV5-1|TRBD2|TRBJ2-1
CASSSRGVPYNEQFF
>TRBV12-5|TRBD1|TRBJ2-3
CASGEGQGADTQYF
>TRBV19|.|TRBJ2-7
CASSLRRDGHTYEQYF
>TRBV7-9|.|TRBJ1-5
CASFRVWSNQPQHF
>TRBV24-1|.|TRBJ1-5
CATGSPAGAQHF
>TRBV9|TRBD1|TRBJ2-2
CASSAQGALDTGELFF
>TRBV28|.|TRBJ2-6
CASSLQEFSGANVLTF
>TRBV6-6|.|TRBJ1-1
CATARVSMNTEAFF
>TRBV7-2|.|TRBJ1-6
CASRPVGPRHSSYNSPLHF
>TRBV2|.|TRBJ1-3
CASSAGSSGNTIYF
>TRBV27|.|TRBJ1-4
CASSLLGATNEKLFF
>TRBV5-1|TRBD1|TRBJ2-7
CASSLAPDRVVPYEQYF
>TRBV7-8|.|TRBJ2-1
CASSLVVLDWGGQLSYNEQFF
>TRBV3-1/TRBV3-2|.|TRBJ2-7
CASSQEGRLTYEQYF
>TRBV5-6|TRBD2|TRBJ2-7
CASSLASLAGALYEQYF
>TRBV13|TRBD1|TRBJ1-3
CASSLPGTADSGNTIYF
>TRBV4-1|.|TRBJ2-7
CASSQEAETLGRYEQYF
>TRBV9|.|TRBJ1-1
CASSVWMNTEAFF
>TRBV7-9|TRBD1|TRBJ1-3
CASSRTGNSGNTIYF
>TRBV5-6|TRBD1|TRBJ1-1
CASSFDRVLTEAFF
>TRBV2|.|TRBJ2-7
CASKLGQSSYEQYF
>TRBV7-9|TRBD1|TRBJ2-5
CASSLGALTGGIRVGTQYF
>TRBV5-1|.|TRBJ1-1
CASSLVDVNTEAFF
>TRBV7-9|.|TRBJ1-1
CASSFRAGNTEAFF
>TRBV5-1|TRBD1|TRBJ2-5
CASSRTGSPAETQYF
>TRBV7-9|.|TRBJ2-5
CASSLGQWETQYF